This T cell receptor beta chain was sequenced during a study of CD8 T cells in ankylosing spondylitis. TCRdb reanalysed the 5' RACE reads using MiXCR and keeps one entry per CDR3 protein. The sample carries some 200,000 distinct CDR3 sequences, over 10% recorded once. Study-wide points: Ankylosing spondylitis blood seemed to carry a telltale TCR beta motif made of under 10 highly homologous variants. The disease-linked clones had a CD8+ phenotype and low blood frequencies.

The CDR3 totals 16 residues. Germline CDR1 is LGHNA and CDR2 is YNFKEQ. Trimming removed 4 bases from V and 4 bases from J; junction bases left unmatched: 8. Only a few counts were recorded for this clonotype. The antigen is not known. The clonotype originates from a male donor with ankylosing spondylitis or in good health (not recorded which). Sequencing input: blood, either unsorted or a sorted T cell fraction (not recorded which). The rearrangement uses TRBV4-2 and TRBJ1-4, with TRBD1 matching 8 bases. The CDR3 loop reads CASSRAIGQGNEKLFF. DNA for the CDR3: TGTGCCAGCAGCCGCGCGATCGGACAGGGTAATGAAAAACTGTTTTTT.